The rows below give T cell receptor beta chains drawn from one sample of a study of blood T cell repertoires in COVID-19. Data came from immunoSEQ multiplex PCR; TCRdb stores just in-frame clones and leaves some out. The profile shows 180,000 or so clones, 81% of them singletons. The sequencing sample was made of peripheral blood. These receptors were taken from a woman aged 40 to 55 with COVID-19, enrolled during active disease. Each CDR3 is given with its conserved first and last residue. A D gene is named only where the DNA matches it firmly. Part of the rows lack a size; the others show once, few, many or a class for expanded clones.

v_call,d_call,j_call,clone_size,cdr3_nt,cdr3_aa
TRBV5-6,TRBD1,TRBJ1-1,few,TGTGCCAGCAGCTTGGACAGGGGTATAGTGAACACTGAAGCTTTCTTT,CASSLDRGIVNTEAFF
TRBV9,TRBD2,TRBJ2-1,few,TGTGCCAGCAGCGCCGACACTAGCGACCACTACAATGAGCAGTTCTTC,CASSADTSDHYNEQFF
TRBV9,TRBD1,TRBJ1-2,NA,TGTGCCAGCAGCGTAGAGACAGGGCTCCTGTATGGCTACACCTTC,CASSVETGLLYGYTF
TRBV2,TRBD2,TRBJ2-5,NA,TGTGCCAGCGTGGACGGGAGGGCACTAGAAGAGACCCAGTACTTC,CASVDGRALEETQYF
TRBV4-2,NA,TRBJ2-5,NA,TGTGCCAGCAGCGGAAACGAAGGGCCGGGGACTTCCATTCCCCCAGAGACCCAGTACTTC,CASSGNEGPGTSIPPETQYF
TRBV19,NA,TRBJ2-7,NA,TGTGCCAGTAGTGGGTCATTCGGGATACTTTACGAGCAGTACTTC,CASSGSFGILYEQYF
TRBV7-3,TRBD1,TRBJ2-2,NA,TGTGCCAGCAGCCGGGGACAGGGTACCACCGGGGAGCTGTTTTTT,CASSRGQGTTGELFF
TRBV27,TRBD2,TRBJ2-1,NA,TGTGCCAGCCAAGCGGGAGGGCCGCATGAGCAGTTCTTC,CASQAGGPHEQFF
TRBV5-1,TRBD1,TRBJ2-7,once,TGCGCCAGCAGCGACAGGGGGTCCTCCTACGAGCAGTACTTC,CASSDRGSSYEQYF
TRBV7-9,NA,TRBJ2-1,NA,TGTGCCAGCAGCGGACAGTACAATGAGCAGTTCTTC,CASSGQYNEQFF
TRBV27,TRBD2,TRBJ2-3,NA,TGTGCCAGCAGTTTGGGGGGGTTCCTCACAGATACGCAGTATTTT,CASSLGGFLTDTQYF
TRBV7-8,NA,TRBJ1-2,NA,TGTGCCAGCAGCTTAGACTCCTATGGCTACACCTTC,CASSLDSYGYTF
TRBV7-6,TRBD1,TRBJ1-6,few,TGTGCCAGCAGCACCAGGACAGGGATCAATTCACCCCTCCACTTT,CASSTRTGINSPLHF
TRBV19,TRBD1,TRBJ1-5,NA,TGTGCCAGCTCGACAGGGCTGACTCAGCCCCAGCATTTT,CASSTGLTQPQHF
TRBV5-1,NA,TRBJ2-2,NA,TGCGCCAGCAGCTTGGTTCAGACACCCACCGGGGAGCTGTTTTTT,CASSLVQTPTGELFF
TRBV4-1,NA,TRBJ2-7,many,TGCGCCAGCAGCCAGGGACTCGAACTCTCCTACGAGCAGTACTTC,CASSQGLELSYEQYF
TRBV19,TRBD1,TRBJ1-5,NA,TGTGCCGCGAAGGACAGGACGGATCAGCCCCAGCATTTT,CAAKDRTDQPQHF
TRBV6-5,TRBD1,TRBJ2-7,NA,TGTGCCAGCAGACCGGGACAGGGCCTCTCCTACGAGCAGTACTTC,CASRPGQGLSYEQYF
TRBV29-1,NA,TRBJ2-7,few,TGCAGCGTTGTTCTAACCTACGAGCAGTACTTC,CSVVLTYEQYF
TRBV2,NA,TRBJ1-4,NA,TGTGCCAGCAGTGAAGCCCCCCCAGGACCGGAGGCTAATGAAAAACTGTTTTTT,CASSEAPPGPEANEKLFF
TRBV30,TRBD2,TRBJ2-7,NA,TGTGCCTGGACAGGTTCGGGACTAGCGGGCTACGAGCAGTACTTC,CAWTGSGLAGYEQYF
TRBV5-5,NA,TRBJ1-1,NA,TGTGCCAGCAGCTTTTTCCCAATTGGACTAGAAGGCTACACTGAAGCTTTCTTT,CASSFFPIGLEGYTEAFF
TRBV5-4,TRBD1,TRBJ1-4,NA,TGTGCCAGCAGCGCTGATGGGACAGCAACTAATGAAAAACTGTTTTTT,CASSADGTATNEKLFF
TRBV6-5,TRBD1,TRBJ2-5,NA,TGTGCCAGCAGCTCACACCGGGACAGCCAAGAGACCCAGTACTTC,CASSSHRDSQETQYF
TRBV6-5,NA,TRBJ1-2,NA,TGTGCCAGCAGTTACCAAACAGAAACTGGCTACACCTTC,CASSYQTETGYTF
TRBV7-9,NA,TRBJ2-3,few,TGTGCCAGCAGCTTGGGAGAGGGTCTAGATACGCAGTATTTT,CASSLGEGLDTQYF
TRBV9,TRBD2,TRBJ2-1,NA,TGTGCCAGCAGCGTAGAACTAGCGGGTAGCAATGAGCAGTTCTTC,CASSVELAGSNEQFF